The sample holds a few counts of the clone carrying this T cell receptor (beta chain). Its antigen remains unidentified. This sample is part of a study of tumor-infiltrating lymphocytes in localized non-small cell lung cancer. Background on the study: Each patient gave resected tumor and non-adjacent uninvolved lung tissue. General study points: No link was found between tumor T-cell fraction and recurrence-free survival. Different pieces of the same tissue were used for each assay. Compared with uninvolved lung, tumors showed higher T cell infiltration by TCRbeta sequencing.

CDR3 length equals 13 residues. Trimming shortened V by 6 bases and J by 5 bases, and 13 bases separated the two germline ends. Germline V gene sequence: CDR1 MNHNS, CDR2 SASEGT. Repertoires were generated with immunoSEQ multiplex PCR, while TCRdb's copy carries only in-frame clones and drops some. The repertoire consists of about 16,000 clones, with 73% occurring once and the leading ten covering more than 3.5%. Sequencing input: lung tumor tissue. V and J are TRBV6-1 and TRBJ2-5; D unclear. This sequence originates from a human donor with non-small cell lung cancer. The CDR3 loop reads CASRTPAGETQYF. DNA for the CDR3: TGTGCCAGCAGAACTCCGGCCGGGGAGACCCAGTACTTC.